The sequence of this TCR beta chain was determined in a study of T cells in Graves' hyperthyroidism and ophthalmopathy. Across the whole study: Prior to any treatment, at the point of initial diagnosis, peripheral blood was collected.

Individuals with ophthalmopathy presented a Clinical Activity Score of at least 3, a NOSPECS grade of at least 4 and a duration under 3 months. RNA transcripts provided the source from which TCR beta CDR3 regions were amplified. The HTBI primer set was used in a first-round RT-PCR of the TCR CDR3. TCRdb called the multiplex PCR reads again in MiXCR, with one record for every CDR3 protein. Of around 600,000 distinct CDR3 sequences listed, approximately 16% are singletons. This clonotype was seen many times. The CDR3 has 12 amino acids. V dropped 4 bases and J dropped 6 bases, with 8 bases sitting between them.

Sequenced material: blood. The chain has TRBV12-3 or TRBV12-4 and TRBJ2-3; D tentatively fits TRBD1 or TRBD2 (5 bases each). This clonotype was sampled from a woman between 35 and 50 years old with Graves' ophthalmopathy. This CDR3 reads CASSSEGDTQYF. The DNA of the CDR3 is TGTGCCAGCAGTTCTGAGGGGGATACGCAGTATTTT.